This T cell receptor (beta chain) was recovered during a study of T cell changes during pregnancy in multiple sclerosis. The CDR3 is made up of 16 amino acids. TCRdb's table, derived via immunoSEQ multiplex PCR, lists solely in-frame clones and lacks some. This sample carries 25,000 to 35,000 clones, almost 90% of them seen once, and the ten largest clones take under 0.75%. This clone occurred a few times. The sample here was CD4+ T cells from peripheral blood mononuclear cells, taken in the third trimester of pregnancy. The sequence was obtained from a female donor in good health, enrolled as a control in a pregnancy study. The genes are TRBV21-1 and TRBJ2-2; the table's D call, TRBD2, was not checked against the DNA. TRBV21-1 counts as a pseudogene. CDR3 bases: TGTGCCAGCAGCAAACTGGTCCAGCGGGAGACCGGGGAGCTGTTTTTT. This sequence encodes CASSKLVQRETGELFF.